The rows below give T cell receptor beta chains drawn from one sample of a study of blood T cells in healthy people across ages. TCRdb re-called the 5' RACE reads with MiXCR, one entry per CDR3 protein. The profile shows roughly 1,000,000 distinct CDR3 sequences, under 30% of them singletons. The same sample was also studied in work on T cells of mothers and their children.

Material for sequencing was blood. Source of these receptors: a girl between 2 and 10 years old in good health. Each CDR3 is given with its conserved first and last residue. A D gene is named only where the DNA matches it firmly. The size entry is marked missing in some rows and otherwise reads once, few, many or a size class.

>-|once|TRBJ1-4|TRBV12-3/TRBV12-4
TGTGCAAGCAGTTTTGGTATCGACAGCTCATCCCTTGAAAAACTGTTTTTT
CASSFGIDSSSLEKLFF
>-|-|TRBJ2-5|TRBV12-5
TGTGCTAGTGGCCCCGCTGGTGATCGGGAGACCCAGTACTTC
CASGPAGDRETQYF
>-|-|TRBJ1-1|TRBV6-1
TGTGCCAGCGGTCCACCCCGTACTGAAGCTTTCTTT
CASGPPRTEAFF
>-|few|TRBJ2-5|TRBV5-5
TGTGCCAGCAGCCCTGACGGGCTTTCAGGGGAGACCCAGTACTTC
CASSPDGLSGETQYF
>-|few|TRBJ2-1|TRBV12-3/TRBV12-4
TGTGCCAGCAGCGCTACTAGTTATGGTGGAAATGAGCAGTTCTTC
CASSATSYGGNEQFF
>TRBD1|-|TRBJ1-5|TRBV27
TGTGCCAGCAGCCCCCAGGGGGTGCGTGGGGAACAGCCCCAGCATTTT
CASSPQGVRGEQPQHF
>-|few|TRBJ1-2|TRBV7-9
TGTGCCAGCAGCTTAGAAGGGCCGGCGGCGGGTCGCGGCTACACCTTC
CASSLEGPAAGRGYTF
>TRBD1|-|TRBJ2-3|TRBV7-2
TGTGCCAGCAGCCCGTATAGGACAGGTCGAAAGTATTTT
CASSPYRTGRKYF
>-|-|TRBJ2-7|TRBV7-2
TGTGCCAGCCTAAAAACAGAGAGCTCCTACGAGCAGTACTTC
CASLKTESSYEQYF
>TRBD2|few|TRBJ2-7|TRBV13
TGTGCCAGCAGCATAAGACTAGCGGATTCCTACGAGCAGTACTTC
CASSIRLADSYEQYF
>-|few|TRBJ2-7|TRBV6-2/TRBV6-3
TGTGCCAGCAGTTACTCGGGGGTTCCCTACGAGCAGTACTTC
CASSYSGVPYEQYF
>-|-|TRBJ2-7|TRBV20-1
TGCAGTGCTCGTGACGTTTCCTACGAGCAGTACTTC
CSARDVSYEQYF
>TRBD1|few|TRBJ2-3|TRBV29-1
TGCAGCGTCGGGACAGTTTACACAGATACGCAGTATTTT
CSVGTVYTDTQYF
>TRBD1|-|TRBJ1-2|TRBV6-5
TGTGCCAGCAGTTACATCGGGACAGGGCGGTATGGCTACACCTTC
CASSYIGTGRYGYTF
>-|many|TRBJ2-7|TRBV18
TGTGCCAGCAGTCCGTACTCCTACGAGCAGTACTTC
CASSPYSYEQYF
>-|-|TRBJ2-1|TRBV7-9
TGTGCCAGCAGCTTAGATGGCGAAGCCTACAATGAGCAGTTCTTC
CASSLDGEAYNEQFF
>TRBD2|-|TRBJ2-3|TRBV28
TGTGCCAGCAGGGCCCTTGGGAGCGGGAGGACAGATACGCAGTATTTT
CASRALGSGRTDTQYF
>-|-|TRBJ2-5|TRBV14
TGTGCCAGCAGCCAAGACATTAACCAAGAGACCCAGTACTTC
CASSQDINQETQYF
>-|few|TRBJ2-4|TRBV28
TGTGCCAGCACCGGGACTGAGGGAAACATTCAGTACTTC
CASTGTEGNIQYF
>-|-|TRBJ1-2|TRBV7-8
TGTGCCAGCAGCTTTCGGCTCTCTCTAAAGTATGGCTACACCTTC
CASSFRLSLKYGYTF
>TRBD1|few|TRBJ1-2|TRBV28
TGTGCCAGCAGTTTCCAGGGACAGATGTATGGCTACACCTTC
CASSFQGQMYGYTF
>TRBD1|-|TRBJ2-7|TRBV6-6
TGTGCCAGCAGTTATTCGTGGGACAGCTCCTACGAGCAGTACTTC
CASSYSWDSSYEQYF
>-|few|TRBJ2-5|TRBV6-5
TGTGCCAGCAGTCCCAACATGGCGGAGACCCAGTACTTC
CASSPNMAETQYF
>-|-|TRBJ2-5|TRBV7-3
TGTGCCAGCAGCCCTAACGGGGGTGGTGGAGAGACCCAGTACTTC
CASSPNGGGGETQYF
>-|-|TRBJ2-3|TRBV2
TGTGCCAGCAAGCTGGGGGAGACCCAGCACTTT
CASKLGETQHF
>-|-|TRBJ2-7|TRBV5-6
TGTGCCAGCTCCTCTACTCCAGTAGGTGACGAGCAGTACTTC
CASSSTPVGDEQYF
>-|few|TRBJ1-2|TRBV4-2
TGTGCCAGCAGCCAACCCTTTCAGGACGGTGGCTACACCTTC
CASSQPFQDGGYTF
>TRBD1|-|TRBJ2-1|TRBV3-1
TGTGCCAGCAGCCAAGAGTGGGACAGGGGGAAAGTACGGCAGTTCTTC
CASSQEWDRGKVRQFF
>-|-|TRBJ1-4|TRBV7-8
TGTGCCAGCAGCTCCCTACTATTCACAGGGAAGGGTGAAAAACTGTTTTTT
CASSSLLFTGKGEKLFF
>-|-|TRBJ2-1|TRBV11-3
TGTGCCAGCAGCTTAGTGTACAGTAGGAGTGAGCAGTTCTTC
CASSLVYSRSEQFF
>-|-|TRBJ2-5|TRBV2
TGTGCCAGCAGATGGGACACACAGGAGACCCAGTACTTC
CASRWDTQETQYF
>TRBD1|-|TRBJ1-1|TRBV27
TGTGCCAGCCAGGGGGCGCCGGGAACTGAAGCTTTCTTT
CASQGAPGTEAFF
>-|-|TRBJ1-2|TRBV7-9
TGTGCCAGCAACTTAGCACAGTCTAACTATGGCTACACCTTC
CASNLAQSNYGYTF
>-|-|TRBJ2-2|TRBV7-3
TGTGCCAGCAGCTTATTTAACACCGGGGAGCTGTTTTTT
CASSLFNTGELFF
>-|-|TRBJ2-7|TRBV12-3/TRBV12-4
TGTGCCAGCAGTCCGCAGGGGGGAGGAGGTTACGAGCAGTACTTC
CASSPQGGGGYEQYF